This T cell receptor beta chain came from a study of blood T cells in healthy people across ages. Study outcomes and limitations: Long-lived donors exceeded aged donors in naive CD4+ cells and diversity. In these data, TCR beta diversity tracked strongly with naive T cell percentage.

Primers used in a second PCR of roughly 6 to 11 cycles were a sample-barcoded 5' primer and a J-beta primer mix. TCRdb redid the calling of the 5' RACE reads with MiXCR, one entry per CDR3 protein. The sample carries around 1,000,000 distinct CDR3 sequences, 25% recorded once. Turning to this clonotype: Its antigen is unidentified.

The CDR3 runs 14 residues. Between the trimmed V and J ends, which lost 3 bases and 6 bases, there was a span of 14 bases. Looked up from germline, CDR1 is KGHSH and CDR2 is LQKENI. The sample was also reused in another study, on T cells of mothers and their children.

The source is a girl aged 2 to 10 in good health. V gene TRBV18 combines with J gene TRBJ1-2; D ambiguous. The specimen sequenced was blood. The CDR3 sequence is CASSPLGGLDGYTF. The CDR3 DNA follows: TGTGCCAGCTCACCCTTGGGCGGGCTTGATGGCTACACCTTC.